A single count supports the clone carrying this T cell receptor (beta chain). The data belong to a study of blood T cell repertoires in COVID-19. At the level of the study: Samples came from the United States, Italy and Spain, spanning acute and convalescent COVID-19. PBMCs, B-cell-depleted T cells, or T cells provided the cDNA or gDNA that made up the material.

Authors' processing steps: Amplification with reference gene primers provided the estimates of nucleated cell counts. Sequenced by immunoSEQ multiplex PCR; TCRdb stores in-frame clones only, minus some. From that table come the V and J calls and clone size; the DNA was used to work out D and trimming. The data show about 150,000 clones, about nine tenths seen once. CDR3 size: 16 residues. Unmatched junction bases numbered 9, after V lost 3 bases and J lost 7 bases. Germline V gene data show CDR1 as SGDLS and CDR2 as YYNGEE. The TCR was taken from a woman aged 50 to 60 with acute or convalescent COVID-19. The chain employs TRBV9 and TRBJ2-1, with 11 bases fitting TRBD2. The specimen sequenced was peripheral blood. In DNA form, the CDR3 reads TGTGCCAGCAGCGCCTACGGGACTAGCGGTTGGAATGAGCAGTTCTTC. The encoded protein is CASSAYGTSGWNEQFF.